The 7 T cell receptor beta chains given below trace back to one sample, sequenced in a study of T cell changes during pregnancy in multiple sclerosis. Data came from immunoSEQ multiplex PCR; TCRdb stores just in-frame clones and leaves some out. The table has 50,000 to 75,000 clones, roughly 90% seen once; the top ten hold approximately 3%. Specimen: peripheral blood, collected in the first trimester of pregnancy. The receptor source for this set is a female donor in good health, enrolled as a control in a pregnancy study.

The chain combines TRBV19 with TRBJ1-2; unclear D gene. Germline CDR1 reads LNHDA; CDR2 reads SQIVND (reference sequence). V was pared by 4 bases and J by 3 bases, with 9 bases between. The CDR3 is 13 residues long. For the CDR3, the DNA is TGTGCCAGTAGTACCGACCGGGACTATGGCTACACCTTC. Encoded protein: CASSTDRDYGYTF.

Here the CDR3 DNA reads TGTGCCAGCAGTTACTCGACGGGTAGAAACTATGGCTACACCTTC. This sequence encodes CASSYSTGRNYGYTF. The J gene is TRBJ1-2, the V gene TRBV6-5; D is ambiguous. The V and J ends lost 0 bases and 2 bases respectively, with 10 bases between them. The V gene's germline CDR1 is MNHEY and CDR2 SVGAGI. CDR3 length: 15 residues.

The chain recombines TRBV18 with TRBJ1-2; 8 bases map to TRBD1. J lost 3 bases, V lost 3 bases, and 6 bases had no gene match. Germline V gene sequence: CDR1 KGHSH, CDR2 LQKENI. CDR3 length: 15 residues. DNA of the CDR3: TGTGCCAGCTCACCCGGACAGGGACAGTACTATGGCTACACCTTC. Amino acids: CASSPGQGQYYGYTF.

The chain is built from TRBV5-1 and TRBJ2-1, with 8 bases identical to TRBD2. The CDR3 covers 15 residues. V lost 0 bases to trimming and J lost 10 bases; unmatched junction nucleotides: 9. Germline-derived CDR1 and CDR2 are SGHRS and YFSETQ. The CDR3 reads CASSLEAGANREQFF. As DNA, the CDR3 is TGCGCCAGCAGCTTGGAAGCGGGGGCTAATAGGGAGCAGTTCTTC. The full variable domain, with the rest looked up from reference TRBV5-1 and TRBJ2-1, is KAGVTQTPRYLIKTRGQQVTLSCSPISGHRSVSWYQQTPGQGLQFLFEYFSETQRNKGNFPGRFSGRQFSNSRSEMNVSTLELGDSALYLCASSLEAGANREQFFGPGTRLTVL.

As concerns this clone: Distinct nucleotide sequences in the sample also encode this CDR3. The chain is built from TRBV9 and TRBJ2-3; 12 bases match TRBD2. This CDR3 contains 16 residues. V trimming: 0 bases; J trimming: 6 bases; junction bases outside the gene matches: 5. Looked up from germline, CDR1 is SGDLS and CDR2 is YYNGEE. CDR3 in amino acids: CASSVGLAGVGDTQYF. The CDR3 bases are TGTGCCAGCAGCGTAGGACTAGCGGGAGTAGGCGATACGCAGTATTTT.

V gene TRBV6-5 combines with J gene TRBJ1-2; D perhaps matches TRBD1 (6 bases). The CDR3 length is 14 residues. Germline V gives CDR1 MNHEY, CDR2 SVGAGI. V lost 2 bases and J lost 4, with 11 bases in between. The CDR3 DNA reads as TGTGCCAGCAGTTACGGGGGCAGGGGCTATGGCTACACCTTC. This gives the protein CASSYGGRGYGYTF.

The rearrangement joins TRBV4-1 to TRBJ2-1; 8 nucleotides agree with TRBD2. The CDR3 consists of 15 residues. CDR1 MGHRA and CDR2 YSYEKL come from the germline V gene. Trimming at V came to 0 bases and at J to 9 bases, leaving 7 bases not matched to a gene. The CDR3 DNA follows: TGCGCCAGCAGCCAAGATATAGCGGGAAGACTTGAGCAGTTCTTC. Encoded protein: CASSQDIAGRLEQFF.